This TCR beta chain was obtained from a study of cytomegalovirus exposure and HLA in healthy donors. The CDR3 consists of 13 residues. Trimming took 1 base from V and 3 from J, leaving 6 bases between them. Germline loops: CDR1 SEHNR, CDR2 FQNEAQ (reference sequence). PCR amplification relied on 60 Vbeta primers (plus 13 Jbeta primers). Using immunoSEQ multiplex PCR, the repertoire was profiled, and TCRdb retains in-frame clones only, with some absent. This table holds tens of thousands of clones, about 73% found once. The sequence was collected from a woman in her thirties or forties in good health and CMV-seropositive. V and J are TRBV7-9 and TRBJ1-1; a possible D gene is TRBD1 (6 bases). The specimen was PBMCs. The CDR3 reads CASSLGGHTEAFF. CDR3 coding DNA: TGTGCCAGCAGCTTAGGGGGGCACACTGAAGCTTTCTTT.